Sequencing of this TCR beta chain was carried out in a study of sequential checkpoint blockade in melanoma. At the level of the study: Randomization was 1:1 between first-line nivolumab→ipilimumab and ipilimumab→nivolumab.

The treatment denotes: randomized to nivolumab then ipilimumab (arm A) or the reverse (arm B). DNA-damaging chemotherapy had not been given to any patient beforehand. Sorted cells were live CD3+CD8+, lacking CD19 and CD56, from PBMCs. The assay was immunoSEQ multiplex PCR, and TCRdb's table has in-frame clones only and misses some. The sample records about 9,100 clones, around 72% being singletons. The TCR originated in a human donor with melanoma. The sample consisted of CD8+ T cells sorted from blood (inferred from file names), taken from a patient given nivolumab and ipilimumab in sequence.

The DNA of the CDR3 is TGTGCCAGCAGTCGGGATTACACTGAAGCTTTCTTT. This gives the protein CASSRDYTEAFF. The chain joins TRBV9 to TRBJ1-1; D remains ambiguous. CDR1 and CDR2 from the germline V gene are SGDLS and YYNGEE. V gave up 5 bases and J gave up 3 bases, with 8 bases separating them. This CDR3 contains 12 residues.